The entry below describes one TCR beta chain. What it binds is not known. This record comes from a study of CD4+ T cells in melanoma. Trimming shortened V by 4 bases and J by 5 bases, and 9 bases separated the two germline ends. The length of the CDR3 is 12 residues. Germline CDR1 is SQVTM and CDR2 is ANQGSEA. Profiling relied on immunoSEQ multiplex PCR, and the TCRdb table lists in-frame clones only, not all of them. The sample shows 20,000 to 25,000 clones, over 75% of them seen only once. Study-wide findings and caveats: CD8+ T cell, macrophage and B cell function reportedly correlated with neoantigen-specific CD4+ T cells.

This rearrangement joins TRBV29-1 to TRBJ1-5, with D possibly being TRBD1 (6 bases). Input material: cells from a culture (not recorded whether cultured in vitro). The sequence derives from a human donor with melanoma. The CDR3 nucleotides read TGCAGCGTTGGGACAGCGGATCAGCCCCAGCATTTT. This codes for CSVGTADQPQHF.